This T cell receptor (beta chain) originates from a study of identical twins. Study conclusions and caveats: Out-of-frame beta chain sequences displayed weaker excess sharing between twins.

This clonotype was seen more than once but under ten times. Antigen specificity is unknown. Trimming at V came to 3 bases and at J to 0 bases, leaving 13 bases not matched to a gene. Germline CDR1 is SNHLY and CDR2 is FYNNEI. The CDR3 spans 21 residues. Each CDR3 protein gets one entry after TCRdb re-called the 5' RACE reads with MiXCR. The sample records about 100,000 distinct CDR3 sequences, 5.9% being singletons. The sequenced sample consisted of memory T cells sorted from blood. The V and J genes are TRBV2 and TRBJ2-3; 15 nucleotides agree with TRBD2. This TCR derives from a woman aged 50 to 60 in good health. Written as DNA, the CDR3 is TGTGCCAGCAGTGAGGCGCCACCGGGACTAGCGGGAGGCCTTAGCACAGATACGCAGTATTTT. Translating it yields CASSEAPPGLAGGLSTDTQYF.